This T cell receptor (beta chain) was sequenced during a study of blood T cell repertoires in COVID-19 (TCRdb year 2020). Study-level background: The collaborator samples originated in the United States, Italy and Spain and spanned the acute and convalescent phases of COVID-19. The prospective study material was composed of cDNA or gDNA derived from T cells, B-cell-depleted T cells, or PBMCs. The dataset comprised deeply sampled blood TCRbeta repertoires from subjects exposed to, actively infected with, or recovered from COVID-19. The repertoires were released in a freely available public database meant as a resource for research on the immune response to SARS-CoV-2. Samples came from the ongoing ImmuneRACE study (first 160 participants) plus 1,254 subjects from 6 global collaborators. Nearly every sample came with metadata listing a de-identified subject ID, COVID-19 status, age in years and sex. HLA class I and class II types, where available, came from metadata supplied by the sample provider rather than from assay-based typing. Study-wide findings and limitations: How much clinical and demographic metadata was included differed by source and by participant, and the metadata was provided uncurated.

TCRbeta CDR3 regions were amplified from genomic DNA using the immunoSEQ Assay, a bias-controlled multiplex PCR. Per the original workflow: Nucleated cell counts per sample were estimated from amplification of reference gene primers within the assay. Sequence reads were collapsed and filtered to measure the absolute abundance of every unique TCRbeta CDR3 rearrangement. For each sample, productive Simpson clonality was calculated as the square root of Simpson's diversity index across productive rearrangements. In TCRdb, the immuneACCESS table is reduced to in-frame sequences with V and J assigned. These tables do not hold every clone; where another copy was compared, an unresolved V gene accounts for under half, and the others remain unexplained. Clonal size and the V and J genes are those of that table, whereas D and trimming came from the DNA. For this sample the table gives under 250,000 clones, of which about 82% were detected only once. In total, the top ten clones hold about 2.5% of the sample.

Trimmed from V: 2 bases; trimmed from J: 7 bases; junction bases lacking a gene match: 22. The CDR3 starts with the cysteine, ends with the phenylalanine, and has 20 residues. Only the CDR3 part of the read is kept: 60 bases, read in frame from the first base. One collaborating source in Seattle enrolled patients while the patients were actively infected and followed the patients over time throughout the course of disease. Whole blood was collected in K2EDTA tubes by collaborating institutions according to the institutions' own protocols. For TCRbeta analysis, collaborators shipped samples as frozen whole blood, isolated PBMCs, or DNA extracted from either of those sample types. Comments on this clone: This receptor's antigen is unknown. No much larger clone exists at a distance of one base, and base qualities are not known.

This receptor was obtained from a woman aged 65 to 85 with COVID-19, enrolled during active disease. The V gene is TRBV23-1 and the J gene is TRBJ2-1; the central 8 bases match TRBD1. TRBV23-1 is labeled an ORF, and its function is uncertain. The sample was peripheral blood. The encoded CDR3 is CASSQQGAGTVLMDGNEQFF. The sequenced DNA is TGCGCCAGCAGTCAACAGGGGGCAGGGACCGTCCTTATGGATGGGAATGAGCAGTTCTTC.